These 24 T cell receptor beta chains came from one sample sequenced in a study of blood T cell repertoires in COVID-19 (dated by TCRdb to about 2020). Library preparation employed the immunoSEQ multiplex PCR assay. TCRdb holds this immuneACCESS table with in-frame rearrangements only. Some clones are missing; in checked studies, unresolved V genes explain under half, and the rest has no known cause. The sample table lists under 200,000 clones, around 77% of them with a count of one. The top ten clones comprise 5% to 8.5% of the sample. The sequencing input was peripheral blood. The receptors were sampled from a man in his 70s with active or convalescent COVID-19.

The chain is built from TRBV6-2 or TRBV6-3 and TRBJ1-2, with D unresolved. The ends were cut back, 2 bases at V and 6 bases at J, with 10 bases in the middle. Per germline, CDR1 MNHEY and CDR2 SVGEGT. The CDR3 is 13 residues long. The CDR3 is CASSYVGPDGYTF. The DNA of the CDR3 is TGTGCCAGCAGTTACGTGGGCCCGGATGGCTACACCTTC.

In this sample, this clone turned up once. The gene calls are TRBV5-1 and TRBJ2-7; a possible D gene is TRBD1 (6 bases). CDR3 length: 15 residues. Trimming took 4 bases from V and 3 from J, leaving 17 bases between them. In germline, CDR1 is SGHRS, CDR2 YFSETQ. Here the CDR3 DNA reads TGCGCCAGCAGCCCTTCCAATGGCAGGGGCTACGAGCAGTACTTC. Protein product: CASSPSNGRGYEQYF. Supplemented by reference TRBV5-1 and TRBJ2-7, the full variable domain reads KAGVTQTPRYLIKTRGQQVTLSCSPISGHRSVSWYQQTPGQGLQFLFEYFSETQRNKGNFPGRFSGRQFSNSRSEMNVSTLELGDSALYLCASSPSNGRGYEQYFGPGTRLTVT.

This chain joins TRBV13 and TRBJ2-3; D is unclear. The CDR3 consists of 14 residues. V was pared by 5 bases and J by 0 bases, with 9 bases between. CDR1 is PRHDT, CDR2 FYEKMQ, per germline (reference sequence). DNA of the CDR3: TGTGCCAGCAGCACAAGAAAAAGCACAGATACGCAGTATTTT. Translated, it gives CASSTRKSTDTQYF.

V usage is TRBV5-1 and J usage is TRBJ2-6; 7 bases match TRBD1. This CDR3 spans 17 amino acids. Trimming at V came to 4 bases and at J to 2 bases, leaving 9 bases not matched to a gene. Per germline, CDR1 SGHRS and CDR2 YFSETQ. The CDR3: CASSKGQTAAGANVLTF. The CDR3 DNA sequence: TGCGCCAGCAGCAAGGGACAGACGGCTGCTGGGGCCAACGTCCTGACTTTC.

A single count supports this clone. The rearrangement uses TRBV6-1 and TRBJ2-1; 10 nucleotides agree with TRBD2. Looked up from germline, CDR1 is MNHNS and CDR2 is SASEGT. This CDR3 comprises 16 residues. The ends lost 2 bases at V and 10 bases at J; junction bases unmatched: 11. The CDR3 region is CASSEPKGTSVGEQFF. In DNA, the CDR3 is TGTGCCAGCAGTGAACCCAAAGGGACTAGCGTAGGGGAGCAGTTCTTC.

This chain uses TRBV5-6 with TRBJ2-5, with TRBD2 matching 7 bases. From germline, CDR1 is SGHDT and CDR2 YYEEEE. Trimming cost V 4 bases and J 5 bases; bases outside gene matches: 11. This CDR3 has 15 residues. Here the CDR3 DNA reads TGTGCCAGCAGCACGATAACGGGGACTACGGAGACCCAGTACTTC. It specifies CASSTITGTTETQYF.

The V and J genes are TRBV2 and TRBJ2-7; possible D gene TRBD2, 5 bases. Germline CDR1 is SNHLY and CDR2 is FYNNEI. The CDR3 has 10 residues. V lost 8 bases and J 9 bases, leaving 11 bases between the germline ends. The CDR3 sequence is CASGSGRQYF. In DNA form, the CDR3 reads TGTGCCAGCGGCTCGGGGAGGCAGTACTTC.

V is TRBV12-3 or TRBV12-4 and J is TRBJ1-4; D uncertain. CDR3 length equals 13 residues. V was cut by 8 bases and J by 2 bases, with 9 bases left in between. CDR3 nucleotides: TGTGCCAGCGGTGAGGGCACTAATGAAAAACTGTTTTTT. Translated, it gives CASGEGTNEKLFF.

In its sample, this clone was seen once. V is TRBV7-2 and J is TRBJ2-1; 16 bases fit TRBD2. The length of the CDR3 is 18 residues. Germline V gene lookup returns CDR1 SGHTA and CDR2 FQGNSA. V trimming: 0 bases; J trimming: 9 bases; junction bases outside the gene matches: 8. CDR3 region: CASSLAIGTSGRAGEQFF. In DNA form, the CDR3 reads TGTGCCAGCAGCTTAGCGATAGGGACTAGCGGGAGGGCCGGTGAGCAGTTCTTC. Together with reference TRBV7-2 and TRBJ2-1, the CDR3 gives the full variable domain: GAGVSQSPSNKVTEKGKDVELRCDPISGHTALYWYRQSLGQGLEFLIYFQGNSAPDKSGLPSDRFSAERTGGSVSTLTIQRTQQEDSAVYLCASSLAIGTSGRAGEQFFGPGTRLTVL.

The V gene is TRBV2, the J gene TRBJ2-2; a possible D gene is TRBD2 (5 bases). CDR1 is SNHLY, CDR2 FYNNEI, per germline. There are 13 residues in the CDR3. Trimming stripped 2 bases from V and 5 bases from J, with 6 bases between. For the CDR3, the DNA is TGTGCCAGCAGTGAAAGCGGTACCGGGGAGCTGTTTTTT. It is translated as CASSESGTGELFF.

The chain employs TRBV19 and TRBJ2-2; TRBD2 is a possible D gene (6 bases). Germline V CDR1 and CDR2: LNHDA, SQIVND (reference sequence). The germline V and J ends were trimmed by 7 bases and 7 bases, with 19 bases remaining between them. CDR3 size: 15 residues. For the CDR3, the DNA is TGTGCCAGTACGCGACTAGGTTCTGGTGGCGGGGAGCTGTTTTTT. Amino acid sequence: CASTRLGSGGGELFF.

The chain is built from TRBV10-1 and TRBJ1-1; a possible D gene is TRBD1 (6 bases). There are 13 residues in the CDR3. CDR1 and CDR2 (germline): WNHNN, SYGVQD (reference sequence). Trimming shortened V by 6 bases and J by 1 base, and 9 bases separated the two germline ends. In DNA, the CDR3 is TGCGCCAGCAGAGTGGACAGGAACACTGAAGCTTTCTTT. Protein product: CASRVDRNTEAFF.

The CDR3 DNA reads as TGCGCCAGCAGCCCCACAGGGGAAGAGCAGTTCTTC. This encodes CASSPTGEEQFF. The chain carries TRBV4-1 and TRBJ2-1; TRBD1 matches at 7 bases. J gave up 10 bases and V 4 bases, and 4 bases lay outside the gene matches. The germline CDR1 and CDR2 sequences are MGHRA and YSYEKL. The CDR3 spans 12 residues.

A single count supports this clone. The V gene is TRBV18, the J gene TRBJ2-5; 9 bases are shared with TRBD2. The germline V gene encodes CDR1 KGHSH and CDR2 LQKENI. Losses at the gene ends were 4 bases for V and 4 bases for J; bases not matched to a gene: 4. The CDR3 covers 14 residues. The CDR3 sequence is CASSLIAGAETQYF. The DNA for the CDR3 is TGTGCCAGCTCACTTATAGCGGGAGCAGAGACCCAGTACTTC.

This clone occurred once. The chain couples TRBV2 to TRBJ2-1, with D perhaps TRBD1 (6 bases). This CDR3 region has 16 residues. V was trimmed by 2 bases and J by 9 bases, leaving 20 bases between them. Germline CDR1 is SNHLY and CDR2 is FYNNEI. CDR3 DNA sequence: TGTGCCAGCAGTGAAAGGGGGAGCGCTGGGAGCGGTGAGCAGTTCTTC. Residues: CASSERGSAGSGEQFF.

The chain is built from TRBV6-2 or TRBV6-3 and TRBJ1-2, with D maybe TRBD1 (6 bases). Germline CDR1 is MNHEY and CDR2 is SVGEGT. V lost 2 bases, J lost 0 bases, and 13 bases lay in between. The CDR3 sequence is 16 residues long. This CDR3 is CASSYPQGQTNYGYTF. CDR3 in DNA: TGTGCCAGCAGTTACCCCCAGGGGCAGACTAACTATGGCTACACCTTC.

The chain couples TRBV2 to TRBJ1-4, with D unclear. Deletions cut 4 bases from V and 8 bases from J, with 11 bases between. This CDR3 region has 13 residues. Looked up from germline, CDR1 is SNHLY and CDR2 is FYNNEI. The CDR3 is CASSAGRQEKLFF. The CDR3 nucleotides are TGTGCCAGCAGTGCGGGAAGGCAAGAAAAACTGTTTTTT.

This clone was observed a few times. DNA of the CDR3: TGCGCCAGCAGCTTGGCCGGGACAGTGGCCTACGAGCAGTACTTC. This codes for CASSLAGTVAYEQYF. The rearrangement uses TRBV5-1 and TRBJ2-7, with 7 bases fitting TRBD1. Unmatched junction bases numbered 5, after V lost 0 bases and J lost 2 bases. This CDR3 is built from 15 residues. Germline V gives CDR1 SGHRS, CDR2 YFSETQ.

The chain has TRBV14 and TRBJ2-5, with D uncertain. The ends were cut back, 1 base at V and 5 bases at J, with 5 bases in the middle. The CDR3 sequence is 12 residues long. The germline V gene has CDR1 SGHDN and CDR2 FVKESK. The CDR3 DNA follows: TGTGCCAGCAGCCAAGTACGGGAGACCCAGTACTTC. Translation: CASSQVRETQYF.

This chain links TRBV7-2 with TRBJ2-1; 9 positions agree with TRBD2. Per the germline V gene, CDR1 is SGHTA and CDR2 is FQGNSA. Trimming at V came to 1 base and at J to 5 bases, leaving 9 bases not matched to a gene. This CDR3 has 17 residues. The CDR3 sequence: CASSLEAGLAGHNEQFF. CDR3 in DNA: TGTGCCAGCAGCTTAGAAGCGGGTCTAGCGGGGCACAATGAGCAGTTCTTC.

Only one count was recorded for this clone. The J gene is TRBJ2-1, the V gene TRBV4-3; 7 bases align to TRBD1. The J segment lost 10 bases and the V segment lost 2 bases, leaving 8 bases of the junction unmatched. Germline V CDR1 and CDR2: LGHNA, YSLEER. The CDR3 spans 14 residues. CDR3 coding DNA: TGCGCCAGCAGCCAATATCGACAGGGCGAAGAGCAGTTCTTC. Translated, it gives CASSQYRQGEEQFF.

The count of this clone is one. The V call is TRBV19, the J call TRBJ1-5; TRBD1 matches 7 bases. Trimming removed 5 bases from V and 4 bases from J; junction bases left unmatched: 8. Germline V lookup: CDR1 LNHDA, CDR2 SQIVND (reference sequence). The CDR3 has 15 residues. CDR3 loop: CASSPRTGLNQPQHF. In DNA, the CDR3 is TGTGCCAGTAGTCCCCGGACAGGTTTGAATCAGCCCCAGCATTTT.

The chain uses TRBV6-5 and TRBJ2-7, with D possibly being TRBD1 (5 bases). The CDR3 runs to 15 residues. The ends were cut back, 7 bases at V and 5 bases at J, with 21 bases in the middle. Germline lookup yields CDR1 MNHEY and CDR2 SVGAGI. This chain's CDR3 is CASIYGAQGVDEQYF. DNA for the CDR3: TGTGCCAGCATATACGGCGCCCAGGGTGTCGACGAGCAGTACTTC.

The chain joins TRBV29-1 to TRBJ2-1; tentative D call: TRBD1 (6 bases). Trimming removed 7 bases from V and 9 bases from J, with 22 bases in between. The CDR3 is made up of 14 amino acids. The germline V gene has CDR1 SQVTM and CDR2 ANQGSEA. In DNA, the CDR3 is TGCAGCGACGCCCCGCAGGGGCATCAAGGTGAGCAGTTCTTC. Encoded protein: CSDAPQGHQGEQFF.